Shown below are 26 T cell receptor beta chains from a single sample sequenced in a study of T cell responses to AZD1222 COVID-19 vaccine. Profiling relied on immunoSEQ multiplex PCR, and the TCRdb table lists in-frame clones only, not all of them. The sample contains about 120,000 clones, 85% to 90% of which appear only once. The sequencing used peripheral blood, collected on day 0 of AZD1222 vaccination. These receptors all come from an adult in good health.

This chain joins TRBV7-9 and TRBJ2-1; possibly TRBD1 for D (7 bases). This CDR3 is 15 amino acids long. Trimming removed 1 base from V and 3 bases from J, with 10 bases in between. Looked up from germline, CDR1 is SEHNR and CDR2 is FQNEAQ (reference sequence). Here the CDR3 reads CASSLDRGGYNEQFF. The CDR3 bases are TGTGCCAGCAGCTTAGACAGGGGAGGCTACAATGAGCAGTTCTTC.

This chain connects TRBV6-5 to TRBJ1-2, with D possibly being TRBD1 (5 bases). Germline V gene sequence: CDR1 MNHEY, CDR2 SVGAGI. V lost 10 bases, J lost 4 bases, and 10 bases lay in between. The CDR3 is made up of 11 amino acids. This CDR3 is CATSGTYGYTF. CDR3 nucleotide sequence: TGTGCCACCTCAGGGACCTATGGCTACACCTTC.

This chain connects TRBV5-4 to TRBJ1-4, with D perhaps matching TRBD1 (5 bases). The CDR3 covers 17 residues. CDR1 and CDR2 from the germline V gene are SGHNT and YYREEE (reference sequence). V was cut by 4 bases and J by 2 bases, with 18 bases left in between. The DNA for the CDR3 is TGTGCCAGCAGCCCCGGGGCAGGCGCAGGGACTAATGAAAAACTGTTTTTT. It specifies CASSPGAGAGTNEKLFF.

The chain links TRBV6-2 or TRBV6-3 to TRBJ2-7, with D possibly being TRBD2 (6 bases). The germline CDR1 and CDR2 sequences are MNHEY and SVGEGT. The germline V and J ends were trimmed by 6 bases and 6 bases, with 18 bases remaining between them. This CDR3 is built from 14 residues. CDR3 bases: TGTGCCAGCAGCGGGGGAAGGCAGTATGGCGAGCAGTACTTC. Protein sequence: CASSGGRQYGEQYF.

This clone was counted a single time. The J gene is TRBJ2-6, the V gene TRBV9; D unclear. V shed 1 base and J shed 2 bases, with 10 bases lying between them. The CDR3 is 16 residues long. Looked up from germline, CDR1 is SGDLS and CDR2 is YYNGEE. The CDR3 is CASSVIGEPGANVLTF. CDR3 in DNA: TGTGCCAGCAGCGTAATAGGCGAGCCTGGGGCCAACGTCCTGACTTTC.

As for this clone: Other DNA sequences in the same sample also yield this CDR3. The chain joins TRBV11-3 to TRBJ1-2; TRBD1 aligns across 10 bases. CDR3 length: 13 residues. Losses at the gene ends were 1 base for V and 8 bases for J; bases not matched to a gene: 1. The germline V gene encodes CDR1 SGHNT and CDR2 YENEEA. The DNA of the CDR3 is TGTGCCAGCAGCTTAGGGGACAGGGGCGGCTACACCTTC. This translates into CASSLGDRGGYTF.

In regard to this clone: A read error may account for a junction end that differs from germline. This chain links TRBV28 with TRBJ1-1; D uncertain. CDR1 and CDR2 (germline): MDHEN, SYDVKM. The CDR3 extends over 14 amino acids. The CDR3 sequence is CASSPTGLNTEAFF. As DNA, the CDR3 is TGTGCCAGCAGTCCCACGGGGTTGAATACTGAAGCTTTCTTT.

CDR3 protein: CASSEARGWYGYTF. CDR3 coding DNA: TGTGCCAGCAGTGAAGCACGGGGTTGGTACGGCTACACCTTC. V and J are TRBV2 and TRBJ1-2; D uncertain. Trimming stripped 0 bases from V and 8 bases from J, with 13 bases between. There are 14 residues in the CDR3. The germline V gene encodes CDR1 SNHLY and CDR2 FYNNEI.

The rearrangement joins TRBV5-5 to TRBJ2-1; 7 bases line up with TRBD2. Trimming removed 3 bases from V and 5 bases from J; junction bases left unmatched: 8. Germline values: CDR1 SGHKS, CDR2 YYEKEE (reference sequence). The CDR3 extends over 15 amino acids. CDR3 nucleotide sequence: TGTGCCAGCAGCTCTGGCTGGGGAGGGAACAATGAGCAGTTCTTC. This translates into CASSSGWGGNNEQFF.

V is TRBV4-2 and J is TRBJ2-1; 9 bases are a match to TRBD2. The CDR3 has 18 residues. Germline V CDR1 and CDR2: LGHNA, YNFKEQ. The trim removed 1 base at V and 0 bases at J, leaving 7 bases unmatched. This chain's CDR3 is CASSQALAGISSYNEQFF. In DNA form, the CDR3 reads TGTGCCAGCAGCCAAGCACTAGCGGGTATAAGCTCCTACAATGAGCAGTTCTTC.

This chain joins TRBV28 and TRBJ1-5, with 7 bases aligning to TRBD1. Germline CDR1 and CDR2: MDHEN and SYDVKM. This CDR3 is 15 amino acids long. J lost 6 bases, V lost 4 bases, and 9 bases had no gene match. The CDR3 DNA reads TGTGCCAGCAGTTCCCGAGGGGGCTGGGGTCAGCCCCAGCATTTT. This encodes CASSSRGGWGQPQHF.

This clone was seen a handful of times. This sequence joins TRBV5-1 and TRBJ2-3; no clear D. V was cut by 0 bases and J by 1 base, with 6 bases left in between. The CDR3 is 14 residues long. Germline assignment: CDR1 SGHRS and CDR2 YFSETQ. In DNA, the CDR3 is TGCGCCAGCAGCTTGGGGGAAGGCACAGATACGCAGTATTTT. Its translation is CASSLGEGTDTQYF.

V and J are TRBV19 and TRBJ1-4; D may be TRBD1 (6 bases). Trimming removed 3 bases from V and 8 bases from J, with 13 bases in between. Germline CDR1 reads LNHDA; CDR2 reads SQIVND (reference sequence). The CDR3 totals 14 residues. CDR3 protein: CASSIWQGQEKLFF. CDR3 DNA sequence: TGTGCCAGTAGTATCTGGCAGGGGCAAGAAAAACTGTTTTTT.

J is TRBJ2-2 and V is TRBV2; D is possibly TRBD1 (6 bases). This CDR3 spans 15 amino acids. Germline assignment: CDR1 SNHLY and CDR2 FYNNEI. Trimming removed 2 bases at V and 1 base at J, with 8 bases between. The CDR3 spells CASSEWTENTGELFF. The CDR3 coding sequence is TGTGCCAGCAGTGAATGGACAGAGAACACCGGGGAGCTGTTTTTT. Together with reference TRBV2 and TRBJ2-2, the CDR3 gives the full variable domain: EPEVTQTPSHQVTQMGQEVILRCVPISNHLYFYWYRQILGQKVEFLVSFYNNEISEKSEIFDDQFSVERPDGSNFTLKIRSTKLEDSAMYFCASSEWTENTGELFFGEGSRLTVL.

V gene TRBV6-6 combines with J gene TRBJ2-3; D is undetermined. Trimming removed 6 bases from V and 2 bases from J, with 3 bases in between. Germline loops: CDR1 MNHNY, CDR2 SVGAGI (reference sequence). The CDR3 has 11 residues. The CDR3, as DNA: TGTGCCAGCAGCGTCACAGATACGCAGTATTTT. Translated: CASSVTDTQYF.

The chain links TRBV3-1 (or the pseudogene TRBV3-2) to TRBJ2-2; 8 positions match TRBD2. With 4 bases clipped from V and 1 base from J, the junction kept 5 bases outside the gene matches. Germline CDR1 is LGHDT and CDR2 is YNNKEL (reference sequence). The length of the CDR3 is 16 residues. In DNA, the CDR3 is TGTGCCAGCAGCCCCCAGCTAGCGGGGAACACCGGGGAGCTGTTTTTT. Translation: CASSPQLAGNTGELFF.

This chain connects TRBV5-8 to TRBJ2-5; 8 positions agree with TRBD1. The V segment lost 3 bases and the J segment 5 bases; nucleotides outside the gene matches: 9. The length of the CDR3 is 15 residues. Germline V gene data show CDR1 as SGHTS and CDR2 as YDEGEE. CDR3 sequence (DNA): TGTGCCAGCAGCTATCGGACAGGGTCGGGGGAGACCCAGTACTTC. It encodes CASSYRTGSGETQYF.

There are a few counts of this clone. The chain carries TRBV6-2 or TRBV6-3 and TRBJ2-7, with 8 bases aligning to TRBD1. Per the germline V gene, CDR1 is MNHEY and CDR2 is SVGEGT. This CDR3 has 14 residues. The junction had 7 bases not matched to a gene; V was cut back by 5 bases and J by 4 bases. The CDR3 protein is CASSPPGTGYEQYF. The CDR3 DNA reads as TGTGCCAGCAGTCCCCCGGGGACAGGATACGAGCAGTACTTC.

This clone came up a few times. The chain employs TRBV30 and TRBJ1-2; D is unresolved. The CDR3 covers 15 residues. Trimming left V 0 bases short and J 2 bases short, with 13 bases between. CDR1 is GTSNPN and CDR2 is SVGIG in the germline V gene (reference sequence). The CDR3 DNA follows: TGTGCCTGGAGTGTACTGCGTGGCAGCAACTATGGCTACACCTTC. Amino acids: CAWSVLRGSNYGYTF.

V is TRBV5-4 and J is TRBJ2-1; D remains ambiguous. The germline V and J ends were trimmed by 7 bases and 4 bases, with 6 bases remaining between them. Germline values: CDR1 SGHNT, CDR2 YYREEE (reference sequence). The CDR3 spans 11 residues. The CDR3 DNA follows: TGTGCCAGCCAGTCGTACAATGAGCAGTTCTTC. Its protein is CASQSYNEQFF.

V is TRBV18 and J is TRBJ1-1, with D maybe TRBD1 (5 bases). Germline-derived CDR1 and CDR2 are KGHSH and LQKENI. Trimming took 2 bases from V and 1 from J, leaving 14 bases between them. This CDR3 contains 16 residues. The CDR3 loop reads CASSPYLQTANTEAFF. The CDR3 DNA reads as TGTGCCAGCTCACCATACCTGCAGACAGCGAACACTGAAGCTTTCTTT.

This clone was detected once. This rearrangement joins TRBV10-2 to TRBJ2-5; D is uncertain. Trimming took off 3 bases at V and 5 bases at J, with 10 bases between the two ends. Germline V lookup: CDR1 WSHSY, CDR2 SAAADI. The CDR3 totals 13 residues. CDR3 residues: CASSETGRETQYF. In DNA form, the CDR3 reads TGCGCCAGCAGTGAAACCGGTAGGGAGACCCAGTACTTC.

This chain uses TRBV19 with TRBJ2-1; a weak D match, TRBD2 (6 bases). The CDR3 spans 15 residues. V was pared by 3 bases and J by 5 bases, with 14 bases between. CDR1 and CDR2 from the germline V gene are LNHDA and SQIVND (reference sequence). CDR3 sequence (DNA): TGTGCCAGTAGTATTGCGGGGAGGAGTGACAATGAGCAGTTCTTC. It encodes CASSIAGRSDNEQFF.

The V call is TRBV5-1, the J call TRBJ2-1; a weak D match, TRBD2 (6 bases). Per germline, CDR1 SGHRS and CDR2 YFSETQ. CDR3 length: 16 residues. Trimming cost V 3 bases and J 2 bases, with 15 bases left between them. The CDR3 here is CASSSGDWTPYNEQFF. The CDR3 nucleotides are TGCGCCAGCAGCTCCGGGGACTGGACCCCCTACAATGAGCAGTTCTTC.

The rearrangement links TRBV5-1 to TRBJ1-4; maybe TRBD1 (5 bases). The V end was cut by 0 bases, the J end by 2 bases, with 8 bases between. CDR1 SGHRS and CDR2 YFSETQ come from the germline V gene. This CDR3 is 15 amino acids long. The CDR3 bases are TGCGCCAGCAGCTTGGTGACAGCCACTAATGAAAAACTGTTTTTT. This sequence encodes CASSLVTATNEKLFF.

This sequence joins TRBV7-2 and TRBJ2-4, with D tentatively TRBD2 (5 bases). Germline CDR1 is SGHTA and CDR2 is FQGNSA. The CDR3 is made up of 14 amino acids. Trimming left V 4 bases short and J 6 bases short, with 13 bases between. The DNA for the CDR3 is TGTGCCAGCAGCTCCCGGACTTCCCGAAACATTCAGTACTTC. Its translation: CASSSRTSRNIQYF.